This paragraph reports one T cell receptor beta chain. Here immunoSEQ multiplex PCR was the method, and the copy in TCRdb shows in-frame clones only, minus some. The sample gives roughly 120,000 clones, 85% to 90% of which show up once; about 1.1% is in the top ten. This entry comes from a study of control samples from healthy donors and cancer patients. V lost 4 bases and J 4 bases, leaving 13 bases between the germline ends. Germline-derived CDR1 and CDR2 are LGHDT and YNNKEL (reference sequence). The CDR3 consists of 14 residues. The V call is TRBV3-1 (or the pseudogene TRBV3-2), the J call TRBJ1-2; D uncertain. The TCR was taken from a woman aged 45-60 years with colorectal cancer. The sequencing sample was made of PBMCs. DNA for the CDR3: TGTGCCAGCAGCCCCGGGCCTTCCCCCTATGGCTACACCTTC. Protein product: CASSPGPSPYGYTF.